This TCR beta chain was sequenced during a study of blood T cell repertoires in COVID-19. The table came from immunoSEQ multiplex PCR; TCRdb's copy has only in-frame clones and leaves some out. The data show approximately 71,000 clones, roughly 85% seen once. The CDR3 consists of 13 residues. CDR1 is KGHSH, CDR2 LQKENI, per germline. Trimming took 9 bases from V and 5 from J, leaving 15 bases between them. The rearrangement links TRBV18 to TRBJ2-3, with D unclear. The receptor was derived from a man between 60 and 75 years old with active or convalescent COVID-19. Input material: peripheral blood. The CDR3 loop is CASQSGVGDTQYF. In DNA, the CDR3 is TGTGCCAGTCAGTCAGGCGTAGGAGATACGCAGTATTTT.